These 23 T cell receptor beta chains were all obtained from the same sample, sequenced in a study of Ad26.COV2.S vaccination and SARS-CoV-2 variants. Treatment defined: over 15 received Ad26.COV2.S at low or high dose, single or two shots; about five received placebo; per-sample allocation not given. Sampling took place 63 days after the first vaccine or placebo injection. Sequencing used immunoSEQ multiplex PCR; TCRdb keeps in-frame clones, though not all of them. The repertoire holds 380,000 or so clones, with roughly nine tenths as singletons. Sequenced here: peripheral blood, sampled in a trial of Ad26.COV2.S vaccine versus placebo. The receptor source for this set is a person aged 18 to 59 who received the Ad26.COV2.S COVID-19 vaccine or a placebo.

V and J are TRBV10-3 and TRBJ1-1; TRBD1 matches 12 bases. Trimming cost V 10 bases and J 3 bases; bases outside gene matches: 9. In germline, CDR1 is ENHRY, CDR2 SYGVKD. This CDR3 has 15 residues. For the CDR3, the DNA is TGTGCCACCTCCGGGACAGGGGGCTCTTACACTGAAGCTTTCTTT. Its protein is CATSGTGGSYTEAFF.

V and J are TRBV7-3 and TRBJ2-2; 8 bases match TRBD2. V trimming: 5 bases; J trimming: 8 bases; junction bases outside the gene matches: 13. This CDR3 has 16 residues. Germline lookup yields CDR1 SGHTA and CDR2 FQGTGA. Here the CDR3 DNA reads TGTGCCAGCAGCGTACTCAGCGGGAGTGTTTCTGGGGAGCTGTTTTTT. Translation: CASSVLSGSVSGELFF.

In DNA form, the CDR3 reads TGTGCCAGCAGTTGGGGGGCTCCCGGGGAGCTGTTTTTT. It codes for CASSWGAPGELFF. V gene TRBV6-5 combines with J gene TRBJ2-2; D is perhaps TRBD1 or TRBD2 (6 bases each). The CDR3 spans 13 residues. Germline CDR1 MNHEY, CDR2 SVGAGI. Trimming took off 4 bases at V and 6 bases at J, with 9 bases between the two ends.

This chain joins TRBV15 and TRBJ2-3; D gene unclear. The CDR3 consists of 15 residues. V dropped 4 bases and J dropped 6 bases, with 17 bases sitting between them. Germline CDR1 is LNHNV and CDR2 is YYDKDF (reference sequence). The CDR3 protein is CATSTMQGRMDTQYF. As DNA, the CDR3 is TGTGCCACCAGCACGATGCAAGGTCGCATGGATACGCAGTATTTT.

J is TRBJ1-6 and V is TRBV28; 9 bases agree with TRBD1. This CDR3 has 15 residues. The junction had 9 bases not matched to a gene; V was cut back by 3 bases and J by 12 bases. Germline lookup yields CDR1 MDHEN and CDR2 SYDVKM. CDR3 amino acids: CASSFYLGGQGPLHF. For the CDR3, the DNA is TGTGCCAGCAGTTTCTACCTGGGGGGACAGGGACCCCTCCACTTT.

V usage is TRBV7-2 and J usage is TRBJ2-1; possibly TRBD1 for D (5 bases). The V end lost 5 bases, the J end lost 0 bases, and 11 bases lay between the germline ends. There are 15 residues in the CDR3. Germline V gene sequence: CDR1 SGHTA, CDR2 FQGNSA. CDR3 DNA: TGTGCCAGCAGCGATGACAGTAACTCCTACAATGAGCAGTTCTTC. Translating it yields CASSDDSNSYNEQFF.

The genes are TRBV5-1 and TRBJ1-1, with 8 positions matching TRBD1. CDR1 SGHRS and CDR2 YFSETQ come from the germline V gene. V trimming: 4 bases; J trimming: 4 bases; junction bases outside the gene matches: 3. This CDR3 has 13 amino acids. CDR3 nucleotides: TGCGCCAGCAGCCCGGGACAGGTCACTGAAGCTTTCTTT. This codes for CASSPGQVTEAFF.

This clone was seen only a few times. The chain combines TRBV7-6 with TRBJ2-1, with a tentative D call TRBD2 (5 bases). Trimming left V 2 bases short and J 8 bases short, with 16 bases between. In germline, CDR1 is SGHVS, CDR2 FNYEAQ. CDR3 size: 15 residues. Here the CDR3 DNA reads TGTGCCAGCAGCTTATACTTGGCGGGTAGCTATGAGCAGTTCTTC. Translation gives CASSLYLAGSYEQFF. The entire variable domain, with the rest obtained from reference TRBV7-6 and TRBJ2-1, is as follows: GAGVSQSPRYKVTKRGQDVALRCDPISGHVSLYWYRQALGQGPEFLTYFNYEAQQDKSGLPNDRFSAERPEGSISTLTIQRTEQRDSAMYRCASSLYLAGSYEQFFGPGTRLTVL.

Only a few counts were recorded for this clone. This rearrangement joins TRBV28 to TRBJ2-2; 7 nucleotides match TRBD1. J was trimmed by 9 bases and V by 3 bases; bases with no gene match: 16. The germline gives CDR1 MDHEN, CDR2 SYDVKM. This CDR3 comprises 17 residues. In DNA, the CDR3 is TGTGCCAGCAGTTTTTTTGCCTCGGGACAGTTTGTCAGGGAGCTGTTTTTT. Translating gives CASSFFASGQFVRELFF.

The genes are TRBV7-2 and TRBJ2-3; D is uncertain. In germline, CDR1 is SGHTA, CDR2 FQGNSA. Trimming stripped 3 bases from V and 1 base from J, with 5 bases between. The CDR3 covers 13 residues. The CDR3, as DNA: TGTGCCAGCAGCTTTGTGGGCACAGATACGCAGTATTTT. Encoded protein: CASSFVGTDTQYF.

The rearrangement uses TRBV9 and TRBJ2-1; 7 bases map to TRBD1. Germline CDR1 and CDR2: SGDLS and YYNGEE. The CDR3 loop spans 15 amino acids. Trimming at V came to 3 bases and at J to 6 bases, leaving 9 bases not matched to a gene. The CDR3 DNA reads TGTGCCAGCAGCGACAGGGGTGTAAAGGTCAATGAGCAGTTCTTC. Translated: CASSDRGVKVNEQFF.

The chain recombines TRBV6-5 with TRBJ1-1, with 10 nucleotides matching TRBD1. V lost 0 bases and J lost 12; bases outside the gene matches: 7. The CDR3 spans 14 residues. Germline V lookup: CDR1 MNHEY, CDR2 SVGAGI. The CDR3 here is CASSYSSGQGITFF. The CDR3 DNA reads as TGTGCCAGCAGTTACTCTTCGGGACAGGGGATTACTTTCTTT.

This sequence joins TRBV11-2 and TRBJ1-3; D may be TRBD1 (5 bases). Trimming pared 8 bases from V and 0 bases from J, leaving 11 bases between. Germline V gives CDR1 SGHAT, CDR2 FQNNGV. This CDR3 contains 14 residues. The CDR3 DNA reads TGTGCCAGCTCCGGGGACCTCTCTGGAAACACCATATATTTT. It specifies CASSGDLSGNTIYF. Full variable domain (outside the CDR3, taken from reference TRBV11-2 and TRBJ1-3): EAGVAQSPRYKIIEKRQSVAFWCNPISGHATLYWYQQILGQGPKLLIQFQNNGVVDDSQLPKDRFSAERLKGVDSTLKIQPAKLEDSAVYLCASSGDLSGNTIYFGEGSWLTVV.

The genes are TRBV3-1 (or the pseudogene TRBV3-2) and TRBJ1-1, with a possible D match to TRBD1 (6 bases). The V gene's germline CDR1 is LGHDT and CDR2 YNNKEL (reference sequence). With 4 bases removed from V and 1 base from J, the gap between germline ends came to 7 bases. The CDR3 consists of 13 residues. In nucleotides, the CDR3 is TGTGCCAGCAGCCTCAGGGGGAACACTGAAGCTTTCTTT. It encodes CASSLRGNTEAFF.

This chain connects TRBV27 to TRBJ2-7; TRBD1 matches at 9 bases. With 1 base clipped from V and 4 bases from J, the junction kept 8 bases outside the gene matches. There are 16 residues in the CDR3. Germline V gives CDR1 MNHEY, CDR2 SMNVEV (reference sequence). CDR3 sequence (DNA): TGTGCCAGCAGTTTATACAGGGGGCTTTACTCTTACGAGCAGTACTTC. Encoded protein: CASSLYRGLYSYEQYF.

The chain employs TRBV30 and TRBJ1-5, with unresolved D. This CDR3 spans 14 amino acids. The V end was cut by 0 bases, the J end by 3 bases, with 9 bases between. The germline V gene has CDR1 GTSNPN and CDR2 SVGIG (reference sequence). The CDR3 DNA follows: TGTGCCTGGAGTGTAGGTCTGAACAATCAGCCCCAGCATTTT. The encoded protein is CAWSVGLNNQPQHF.

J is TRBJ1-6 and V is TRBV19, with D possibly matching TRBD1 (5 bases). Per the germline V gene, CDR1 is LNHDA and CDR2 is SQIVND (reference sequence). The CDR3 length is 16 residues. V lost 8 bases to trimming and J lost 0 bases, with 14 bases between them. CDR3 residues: CASAWGRNSYNSPLHF. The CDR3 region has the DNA TGTGCCAGTGCCTGGGGCAGAAACTCCTATAATTCACCCCTCCACTTT.

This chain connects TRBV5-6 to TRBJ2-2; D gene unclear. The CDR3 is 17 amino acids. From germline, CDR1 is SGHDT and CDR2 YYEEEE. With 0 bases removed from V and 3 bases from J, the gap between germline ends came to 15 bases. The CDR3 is CASSLELRYGDTGELFF. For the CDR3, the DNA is TGTGCCAGCAGCTTGGAATTACGGTATGGGGACACCGGGGAGCTGTTTTTT.

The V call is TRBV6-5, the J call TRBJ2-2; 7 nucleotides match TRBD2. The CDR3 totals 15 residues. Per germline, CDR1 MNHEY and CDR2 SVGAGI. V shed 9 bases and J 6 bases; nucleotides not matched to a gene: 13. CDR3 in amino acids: CASAWDYSTPGELFF. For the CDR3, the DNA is TGTGCCAGTGCCTGGGACTATTCAACCCCCGGGGAGCTGTTTTTT.

The CDR3 sequence is CASSLSQRDTEAFF. The CDR3 bases are TGTGCCAGCTCACTATCACAGAGGGACACTGAAGCTTTCTTT. This sequence joins TRBV18 and TRBJ1-1; no definite D call. Germline V gives CDR1 KGHSH, CDR2 LQKENI. V lost 4 bases and J lost 3, with 12 bases in between. The CDR3 extends over 14 amino acids.

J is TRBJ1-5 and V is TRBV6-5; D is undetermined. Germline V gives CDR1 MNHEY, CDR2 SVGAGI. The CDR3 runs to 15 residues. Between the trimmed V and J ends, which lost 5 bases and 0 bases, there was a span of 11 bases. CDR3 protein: CASSRGVYSNQPQHF. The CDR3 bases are TGTGCCAGCAGTAGAGGAGTCTATAGCAATCAGCCCCAGCATTTT.

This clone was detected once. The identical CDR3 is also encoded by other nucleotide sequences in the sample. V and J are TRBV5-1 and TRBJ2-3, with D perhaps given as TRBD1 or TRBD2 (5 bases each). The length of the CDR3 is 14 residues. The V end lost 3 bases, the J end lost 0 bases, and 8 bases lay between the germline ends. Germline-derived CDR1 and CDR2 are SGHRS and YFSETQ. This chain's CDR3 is CASSSGPSTDTQYF. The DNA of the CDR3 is TGCGCCAGCAGCTCGGGACCCAGCACAGATACGCAGTATTTT.

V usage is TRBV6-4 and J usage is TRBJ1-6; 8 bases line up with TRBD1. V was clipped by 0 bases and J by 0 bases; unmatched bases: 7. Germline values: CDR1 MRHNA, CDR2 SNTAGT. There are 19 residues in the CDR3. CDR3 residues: CASSDSVRTGSSYNSPLHF. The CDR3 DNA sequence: TGTGCCAGCAGTGACTCTGTTCGGACAGGGAGCTCCTATAATTCACCCCTCCACTTT.